The 23 T cell receptor beta chains below all came from one sample that was sequenced in a study of cytomegalovirus exposure and HLA in healthy donors. PCR employed 60 Vbeta and 13 Jbeta primers. The table came from immunoSEQ multiplex PCR; TCRdb's copy has only in-frame clones and leaves some out. The profile shows 230,000 or so clones, 92% of them singletons. The sequenced sample was PBMCs. The receptor set was obtained from a girl aged 2 to 10 in good health and CMV-seronegative.

The chain couples TRBV5-6 to TRBJ2-7; possibly TRBD2 for D (6 bases). There are 16 residues in the CDR3. V dropped 3 bases and J dropped 2 bases, with 18 bases sitting between them. Germline lookup yields CDR1 SGHDT and CDR2 YYEEEE. The CDR3 region has the DNA TGTGCCAGCAGCTACCCTCTCGGGACTGAGGCCTACGAGCAGTACTTC. Amino acids: CASSYPLGTEAYEQYF.

The J gene is TRBJ1-2, the V gene TRBV6-5; the D gene is possibly TRBD1 (5 bases). V dropped 0 bases and J dropped 7 bases, with 12 bases sitting between them. This CDR3 has 14 amino acids. Germline V gene sequence: CDR1 MNHEY, CDR2 SVGAGI. Here the CDR3 DNA reads TGTGCCAGCAGTTACTCATTAGGGGAGGGTGGCTACACCTTC. Translation gives CASSYSLGEGGYTF.

The chain recombines TRBV10-2 with TRBJ1-2, with 7 bases fitting TRBD1. From germline, CDR1 is WSHSY and CDR2 SAAADI. The V and J ends lost 6 bases and 5 bases, in that order; junction bases with no gene match: 9. The CDR3 runs to 14 residues. The CDR3 coding sequence is TGCGCCAGCAGGGGGACAGCTAACTTTTATGGCTACACCTTC. The encoded protein is CASRGTANFYGYTF.

With regard to this clone: An end of the junction differs from the germline gene, which may be a read error. The chain carries TRBV7-7 and TRBJ2-3, with 13 bases aligning to TRBD2. CDR1 is SSHAT and CDR2 is FNYEAQ in the germline V gene (reference sequence). This CDR3 spans 18 amino acids. CDR3 nucleotide sequence: TGTGCTAGCAGCTCCGGGACTAGCGGGGTCACTAGCACAGATACGCAGTATTTT. Its translation is CASSSGTSGVTSTDTQYF.

This chain connects TRBV18 to TRBJ2-5; tentative D call: TRBD2 (5 bases). Germline CDR1 reads KGHSH; CDR2 reads LQKENI. The CDR3 spans 12 residues. The V and J ends lost 6 bases and 5 bases respectively, with 10 bases between them. The CDR3 coding sequence is TGTGCCAGCTCCCGGGATGGTGAGACCCAGTACTTC. It specifies CASSRDGETQYF.

This chain uses TRBV7-9 with TRBJ2-1; D is perhaps TRBD1 (5 bases). V was clipped by 1 base and J by 13 bases, with 14 bases between them. CDR3 length equals 13 residues. Germline V gives CDR1 SEHNR, CDR2 FQNEAQ (reference sequence). The DNA of the CDR3 is TGTGCCAGCAGCTTAGGGGTTCAGGGATCACAGTTCTTC. Translation: CASSLGVQGSQFF.

This chain uses TRBV6-6 with TRBJ1-1, with D possibly TRBD1 on 5 matching bases. The V end lost 11 bases, the J end lost 0 bases, and 13 bases lay between the germline ends. Germline CDR1 is MNHNY and CDR2 is SVGAGI (reference sequence). CDR3 size: 13 residues. The CDR3 DNA follows: TGTGCCCACAACCGGGGGGTGAACACTGAAGCTTTCTTT. Its protein product is CAHNRGVNTEAFF.

The chain is built from TRBV20-1 and TRBJ1-1; 9 bases are shared with TRBD1. CDR1 is DFQATT and CDR2 is SNEGSKA in the germline V gene (reference sequence). The CDR3 is 11 amino acids. J was trimmed by 7 bases and V by 4 bases; bases with no gene match: 1. The CDR3 DNA sequence: TGCAGTGCTAACAGGGGGCGTGAAGCTTTCTTT. It specifies CSANRGREAFF.

The gene calls are TRBV4-1 and TRBJ1-1; 9 bases align to TRBD1. V trimming: 3 bases; J trimming: 5 bases; junction bases outside the gene matches: 7. Germline V gene sequence: CDR1 MGHRA, CDR2 YSYEKL. The CDR3 runs 15 residues. CDR3 in amino acids: CASSHPGQGRTEAFF. CDR3 sequence (DNA): TGCGCCAGCAGCCATCCGGGACAGGGTCGAACTGAAGCTTTCTTT.

With respect to this clone: At the DNA level, this CDR3 is encoded by other sequences in the same sample as well. V is TRBV4-1 and J is TRBJ1-1; D may be TRBD1 (5 bases). V lost 0 bases, J lost 8 bases, and 10 bases lay in between. This CDR3 has 13 residues. The germline gives CDR1 MGHRA, CDR2 YSYEKL. The CDR3 DNA sequence: TGCGCCAGCAGCCAAGATCGGGCAGGGGAAGCTTTCTTT. Translating it yields CASSQDRAGEAFF.

The V and J genes are TRBV4-1 and TRBJ2-7; 10 positions agree with TRBD1. Germline CDR1 is MGHRA and CDR2 is YSYEKL. The CDR3 has 16 amino acids. With 2 bases clipped from V and 3 bases from J, the junction kept 7 bases outside the gene matches. As DNA, the CDR3 is TGCGCCAGCAGCCAAAACCCGGGACAGGGGAGCTACGAGCAGTACTTC. Translated: CASSQNPGQGSYEQYF.

CDR3: CASSANRGGELFF. The CDR3 DNA sequence: TGTGCCAGCAGCGCGAATCGTGGCGGGGAGCTGTTTTTT. This rearrangement joins TRBV6-5 to TRBJ2-2; D not certain. The germline CDR1 and CDR2 sequences are MNHEY and SVGAGI. Deletions cut 6 bases from V and 7 bases from J, with 12 bases between. The CDR3 runs to 13 residues.

V usage is TRBV13 and J usage is TRBJ1-2, with 11 bases identical to TRBD1. This CDR3 is 15 amino acids long. CDR1 is PRHDT, CDR2 FYEKMQ, per germline (reference sequence). V lost 4 bases and J lost 4; bases outside the gene matches: 5. The CDR3 bases are TGTGCCAGCAGCTCCCGGACAGGGGGCGGCTATGGCTACACCTTC. Translation: CASSSRTGGGYGYTF.

V is TRBV30 and J is TRBJ2-5; D unresolved. The V and J ends lost 1 base and 1 base respectively, with 7 bases between them. The germline V gene encodes CDR1 GTSNPN and CDR2 SVGIG (reference sequence). There are 13 residues in the CDR3. CDR3 region: CAWSGQIQETQYF. The CDR3 region has the DNA TGTGCCTGGAGTGGACAAATCCAAGAGACCCAGTACTTC.

The rearrangement joins TRBV11-3 to TRBJ2-1; D perhaps matches TRBD2 (6 bases). V was cut by 5 bases and J by 4 bases, with 18 bases left in between. The CDR3 consists of 16 residues. Looked up from germline, CDR1 is SGHNT and CDR2 is YENEEA. The CDR3 region has the DNA TGTGCCAGCAGCCCAGACGGGGGTCCCCCTTACAATGAGCAGTTCTTC. Amino acids: CASSPDGGPPYNEQFF.

The J gene is TRBJ1-1, the V gene TRBV30; TRBD1 matches at 7 bases. The CDR3 loop spans 12 amino acids. In germline, CDR1 is GTSNPN, CDR2 SVGIG (reference sequence). The junction had 11 bases not matched to a gene; V was cut back by 5 bases and J by 11 bases. The CDR3 loop is CAWGGQGGTAFF. The CDR3 DNA sequence: TGTGCCTGGGGGGGCCAGGGGGGTACGGCTTTCTTT.

J is TRBJ2-1 and V is TRBV2; 8 positions agree with TRBD1. The J segment lost 5 bases and the V segment lost 6 bases, leaving 6 bases of the junction unmatched. CDR1 and CDR2 from the germline V gene are SNHLY and FYNNEI. This CDR3 is built from 14 residues. CDR3 nucleotides: TGTGCCAGCAGACCCCGGACAGGGAACAATGAGCAGTTCTTC. Translated, it gives CASRPRTGNNEQFF.

V usage is TRBV11-2 and J usage is TRBJ2-4; 11 nucleotides agree with TRBD2. The trim removed 5 bases at V and 0 bases at J, leaving 6 bases unmatched. CDR1 and CDR2 (germline): SGHAT, FQNNGV. CDR3 length equals 17 residues. CDR3 residues: CASSLTSGGLAKNIQYF. Here the CDR3 DNA reads TGTGCCAGCAGCCTAACTAGCGGGGGCTTAGCCAAAAACATTCAGTACTTC. Filled out from reference TRBV11-2 and TRBJ2-4, the complete variable domain reads EAGVAQSPRYKIIEKRQSVAFWCNPISGHATLYWYQQILGQGPKLLIQFQNNGVVDDSQLPKDRFSAERLKGVDSTLKIQPAKLEDSAVYLCASSLTSGGLAKNIQYFGAGTRLSVL.

This clone has a single count. The chain has TRBV15 and TRBJ2-3; 8 bases align to TRBD2. Trimming cost V 6 bases and J 3 bases; bases outside gene matches: 5. The CDR3 has 14 amino acids. Germline loops: CDR1 LNHNV, CDR2 YYDKDF (reference sequence). CDR3 region: CATRAGVRTDTQYF. CDR3 coding DNA: TGTGCCACCAGAGCGGGAGTCCGTACAGATACGCAGTATTTT.

The chain combines TRBV19 with TRBJ2-1, with D possibly TRBD1 on 6 matching bases. The CDR3 is 15 amino acids. Germline lookup yields CDR1 LNHDA and CDR2 SQIVND (reference sequence). Trimming took off 4 bases at V and 0 bases at J, with 10 bases between the two ends. The CDR3 sequence: CASSTGQSSYNEQFF. CDR3 bases: TGTGCCAGTAGTACCGGACAGAGCTCCTACAATGAGCAGTTCTTC.

V is TRBV4-2 and J is TRBJ2-2, with 8 bases identical to TRBD2. V was pared by 0 bases and J by 5 bases, with 8 bases of the junction left unmatched. Germline CDR1 reads LGHNA; CDR2 reads YNFKEQ. The CDR3 has 17 residues. CDR3 sequence: CASSQDLGLDDTGELFF. DNA for the CDR3: TGTGCCAGCAGCCAAGACCTGGGACTAGACGATACCGGGGAGCTGTTTTTT.

V gene TRBV6-5 combines with J gene TRBJ1-2; TRBD1 matches at 8 bases. This CDR3 spans 14 amino acids. Germline V gene sequence: CDR1 MNHEY, CDR2 SVGAGI. With 2 bases clipped from V and 7 bases from J, the junction kept 6 bases outside the gene matches. In DNA form, the CDR3 reads TGTGCCAGCAGTTACAAGCCAGGGGGCGTTGGCTACACCTTC. This sequence encodes CASSYKPGGVGYTF.

The genes are TRBV29-1 and TRBJ2-7; maybe TRBD2 (5 bases). Germline V gene sequence: CDR1 SQVTM, CDR2 ANQGSEA. Trimming left V 0 bases short and J 3 bases short, with 6 bases between. The CDR3 has 12 amino acids. CDR3 amino acids: CSVEETSYEQYF. As DNA, the CDR3 is TGCAGCGTTGAAGAAACTAGCTACGAGCAGTACTTC.